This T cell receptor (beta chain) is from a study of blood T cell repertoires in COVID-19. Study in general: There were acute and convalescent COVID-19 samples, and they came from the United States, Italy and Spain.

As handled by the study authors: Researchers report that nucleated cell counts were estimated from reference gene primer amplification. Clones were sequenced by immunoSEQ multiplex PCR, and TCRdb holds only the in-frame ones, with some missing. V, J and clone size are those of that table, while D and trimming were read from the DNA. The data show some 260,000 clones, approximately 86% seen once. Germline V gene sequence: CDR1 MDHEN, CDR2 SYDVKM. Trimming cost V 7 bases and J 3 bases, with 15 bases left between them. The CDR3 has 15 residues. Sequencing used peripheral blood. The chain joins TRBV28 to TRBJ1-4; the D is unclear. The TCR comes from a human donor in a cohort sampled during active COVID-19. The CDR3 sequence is CASIFPGAPNEKLFF. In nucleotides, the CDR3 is TGTGCCAGCATCTTTCCGGGAGCCCCTAATGAAAAACTGTTTTTT.